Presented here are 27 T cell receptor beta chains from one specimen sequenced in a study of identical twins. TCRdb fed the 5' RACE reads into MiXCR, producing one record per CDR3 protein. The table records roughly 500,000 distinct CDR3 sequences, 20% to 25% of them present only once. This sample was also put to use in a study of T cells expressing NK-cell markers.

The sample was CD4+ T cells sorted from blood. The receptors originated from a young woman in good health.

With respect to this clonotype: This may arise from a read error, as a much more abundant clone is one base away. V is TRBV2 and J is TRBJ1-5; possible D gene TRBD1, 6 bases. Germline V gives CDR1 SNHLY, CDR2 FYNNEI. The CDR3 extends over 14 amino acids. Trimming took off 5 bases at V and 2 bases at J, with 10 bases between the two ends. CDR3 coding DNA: TGTGCCAGCAGTCAACAGGGCGGCAATCAGCCCCAGCATTTT. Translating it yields CASSQQGGNQPQHF. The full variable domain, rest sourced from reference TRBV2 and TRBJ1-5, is EPEVTQTPSHQVTQMGQEVILRCVPISNHLYFYWYRQILGQKVEFLVSFYNNEISEKSEIFDDQFSVERPDGSNFTLKIRSTKLEDSAMYFCASSQQGGNQPQHFGDGTRLSIL.

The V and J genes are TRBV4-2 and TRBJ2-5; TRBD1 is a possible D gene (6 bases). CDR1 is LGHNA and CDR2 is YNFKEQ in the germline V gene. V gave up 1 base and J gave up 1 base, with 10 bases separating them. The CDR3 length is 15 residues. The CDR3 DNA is TGTGCCAGCAGCCAAGGGGCAGGGGCCCAAGAGACCCAGTACTTC. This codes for CASSQGAGAQETQYF.

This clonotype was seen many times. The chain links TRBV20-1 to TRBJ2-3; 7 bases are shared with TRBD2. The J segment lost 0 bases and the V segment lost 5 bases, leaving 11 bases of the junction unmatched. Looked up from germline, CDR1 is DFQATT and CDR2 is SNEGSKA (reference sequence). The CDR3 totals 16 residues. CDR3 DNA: TGCAGTGCTCCGCCCGCTATAGCGGGTAGCACAGATACGCAGTATTTT. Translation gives CSAPPAIAGSTDTQYF.

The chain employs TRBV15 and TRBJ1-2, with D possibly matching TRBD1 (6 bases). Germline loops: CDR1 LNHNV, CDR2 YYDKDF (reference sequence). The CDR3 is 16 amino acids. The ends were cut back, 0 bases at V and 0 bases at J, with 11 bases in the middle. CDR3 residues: CATSREYRAANYGYTF. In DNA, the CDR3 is TGTGCCACCAGCAGAGAATACAGGGCCGCTAACTATGGCTACACCTTC.

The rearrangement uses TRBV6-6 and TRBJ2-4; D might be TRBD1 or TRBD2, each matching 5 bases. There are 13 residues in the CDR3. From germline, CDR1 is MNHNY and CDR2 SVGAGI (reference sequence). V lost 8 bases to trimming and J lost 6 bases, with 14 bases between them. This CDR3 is CASYVRGPNIQYF. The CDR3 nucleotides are TGTGCCAGCTATGTCCGGGGCCCAAACATTCAGTACTTC.

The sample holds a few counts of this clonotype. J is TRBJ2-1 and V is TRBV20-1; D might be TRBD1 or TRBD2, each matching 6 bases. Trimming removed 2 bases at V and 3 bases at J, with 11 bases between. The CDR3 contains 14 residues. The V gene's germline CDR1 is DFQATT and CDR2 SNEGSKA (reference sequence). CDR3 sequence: CSARRGPNYNEQFF. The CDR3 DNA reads TGCAGTGCTAGACGGGGGCCGAACTACAATGAGCAGTTCTTC.

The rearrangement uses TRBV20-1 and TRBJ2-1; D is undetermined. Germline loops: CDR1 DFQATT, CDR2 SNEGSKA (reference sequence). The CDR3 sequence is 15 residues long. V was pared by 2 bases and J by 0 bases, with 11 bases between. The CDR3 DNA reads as TGCAGTGCTAGATTCCAGCTGAGCTCCTACAATGAGCAGTTCTTC. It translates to CSARFQLSSYNEQFF.

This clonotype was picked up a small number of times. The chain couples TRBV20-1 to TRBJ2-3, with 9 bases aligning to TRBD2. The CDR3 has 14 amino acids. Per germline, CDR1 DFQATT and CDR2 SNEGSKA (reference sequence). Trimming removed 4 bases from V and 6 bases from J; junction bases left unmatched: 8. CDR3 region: CSANGRGGSDTQYF. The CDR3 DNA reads TGCAGTGCTAACGGGCGGGGGGGCAGTGATACGCAGTATTTT.

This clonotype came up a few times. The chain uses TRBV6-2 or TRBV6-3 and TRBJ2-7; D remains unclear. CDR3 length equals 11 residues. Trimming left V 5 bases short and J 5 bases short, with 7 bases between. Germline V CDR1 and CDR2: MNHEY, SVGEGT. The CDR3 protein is CASSRTNEQYF. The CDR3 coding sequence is TGTGCCAGCAGTCGGACCAACGAGCAGTACTTC.

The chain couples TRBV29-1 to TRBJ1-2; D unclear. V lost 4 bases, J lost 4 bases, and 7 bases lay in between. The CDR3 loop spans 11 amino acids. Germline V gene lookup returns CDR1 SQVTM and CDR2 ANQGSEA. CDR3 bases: TGCAGCGTTGTCGGGTCCTATGGCTACACCTTC. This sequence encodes CSVVGSYGYTF.

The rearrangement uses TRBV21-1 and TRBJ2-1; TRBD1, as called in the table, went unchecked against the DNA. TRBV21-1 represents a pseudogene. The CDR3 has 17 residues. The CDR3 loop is CASSKALVGHSYNEQFF. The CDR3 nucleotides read TGTGCCAGCAGCAAAGCGCTGGTCGGACACTCCTACAATGAGCAGTTCTTC.

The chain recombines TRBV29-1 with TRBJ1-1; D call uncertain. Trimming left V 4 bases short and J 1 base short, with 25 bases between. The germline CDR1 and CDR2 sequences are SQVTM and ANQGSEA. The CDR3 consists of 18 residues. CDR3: CSVVAIYGGSEPNTEAFF. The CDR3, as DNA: TGCAGCGTTGTTGCTATATACGGTGGTTCAGAGCCGAACACTGAAGCTTTCTTT.

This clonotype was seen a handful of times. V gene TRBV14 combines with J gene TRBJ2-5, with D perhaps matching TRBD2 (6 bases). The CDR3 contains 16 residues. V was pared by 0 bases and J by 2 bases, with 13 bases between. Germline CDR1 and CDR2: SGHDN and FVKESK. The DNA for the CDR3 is TGTGCCAGCAGCCAAGATTGGAGGGAGAGACAAGAGACCCAGTACTTC. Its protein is CASSQDWRERQETQYF.

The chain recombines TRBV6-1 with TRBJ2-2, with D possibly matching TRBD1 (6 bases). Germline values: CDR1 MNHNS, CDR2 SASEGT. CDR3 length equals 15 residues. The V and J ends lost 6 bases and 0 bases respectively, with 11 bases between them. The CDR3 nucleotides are TGTGCCAGCAGCACAGGGATATCGAACACCGGGGAGCTGTTTTTT. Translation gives CASSTGISNTGELFF.

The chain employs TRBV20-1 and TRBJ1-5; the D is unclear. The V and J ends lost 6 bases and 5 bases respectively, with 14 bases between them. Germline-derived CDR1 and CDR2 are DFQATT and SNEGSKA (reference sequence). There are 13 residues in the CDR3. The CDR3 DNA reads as TGCAGTGCCATGTCACAGTCGGATCAGCCCCAGCATTTT. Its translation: CSAMSQSDQPQHF.

The CDR3 region has the DNA TGCAGTGCTAGACCGGCGGGCAGGAGCTTACTGACTTTC. Protein product: CSARPAGRSLLTF. The chain couples TRBV20-1 to TRBJ2-6; TRBD2 is a possible D gene (5 bases). CDR1 is DFQATT, CDR2 SNEGSKA, per germline (reference sequence). Between the trimmed V and J ends, which lost 2 bases and 16 bases, there was a span of 18 bases. The CDR3 runs 13 residues.

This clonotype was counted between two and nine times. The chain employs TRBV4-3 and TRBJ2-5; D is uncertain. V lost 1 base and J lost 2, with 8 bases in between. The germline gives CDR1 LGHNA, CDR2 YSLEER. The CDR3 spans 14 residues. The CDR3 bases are TGCGCCAGCAGCCAAGCTGGCCAGCAAGAGACCCAGTACTTC. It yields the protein CASSQAGQQETQYF.

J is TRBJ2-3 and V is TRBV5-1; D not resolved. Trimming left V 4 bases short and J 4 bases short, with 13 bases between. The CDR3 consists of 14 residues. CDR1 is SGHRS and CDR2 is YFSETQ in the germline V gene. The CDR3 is CASSPPGPADTQYF. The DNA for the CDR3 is TGCGCCAGCAGCCCCCCCGGACCGGCAGATACGCAGTATTTT.

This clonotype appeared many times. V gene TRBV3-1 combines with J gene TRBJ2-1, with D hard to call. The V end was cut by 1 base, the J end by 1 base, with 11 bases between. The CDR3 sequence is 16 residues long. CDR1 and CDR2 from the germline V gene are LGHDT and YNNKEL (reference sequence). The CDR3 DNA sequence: TGTGCCAGCAGCCAAGCGCGGCCAGAATCCTACAATGAGCAGTTCTTC. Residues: CASSQARPESYNEQFF.

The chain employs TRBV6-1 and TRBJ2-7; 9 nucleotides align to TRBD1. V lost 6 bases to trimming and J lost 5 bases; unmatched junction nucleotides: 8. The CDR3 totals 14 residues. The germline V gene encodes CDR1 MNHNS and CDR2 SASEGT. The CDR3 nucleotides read TGTGCCAGCAGCATATACAGGGGGCCCAACGAGCAGTACTTC. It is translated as CASSIYRGPNEQYF.

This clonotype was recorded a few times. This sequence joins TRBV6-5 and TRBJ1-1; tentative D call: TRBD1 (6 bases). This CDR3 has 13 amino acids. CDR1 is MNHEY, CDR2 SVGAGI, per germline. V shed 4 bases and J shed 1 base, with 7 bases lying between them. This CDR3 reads CASSWGQNTEAFF. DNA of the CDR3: TGTGCCAGCAGTTGGGGGCAGAACACTGAAGCTTTCTTT.

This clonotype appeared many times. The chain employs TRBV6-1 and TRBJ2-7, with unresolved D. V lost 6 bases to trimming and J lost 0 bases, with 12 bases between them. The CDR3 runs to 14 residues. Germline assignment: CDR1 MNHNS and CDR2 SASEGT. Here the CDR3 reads CASRRTRSSYEQYF. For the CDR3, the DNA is TGTGCCAGCAGGAGAACCAGGAGCTCCTACGAGCAGTACTTC.

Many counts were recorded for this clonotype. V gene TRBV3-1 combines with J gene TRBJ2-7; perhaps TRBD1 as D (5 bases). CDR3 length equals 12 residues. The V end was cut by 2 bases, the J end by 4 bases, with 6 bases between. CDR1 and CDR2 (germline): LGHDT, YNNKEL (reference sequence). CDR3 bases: TGTGCCAGCAGCCAACAGGGTTACGAGCAGTACTTC. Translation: CASSQQGYEQYF.

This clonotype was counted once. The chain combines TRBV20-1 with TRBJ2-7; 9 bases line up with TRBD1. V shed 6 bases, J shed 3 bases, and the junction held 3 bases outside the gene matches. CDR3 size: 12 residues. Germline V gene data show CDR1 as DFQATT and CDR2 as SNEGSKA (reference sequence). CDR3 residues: CSAGTGFYEQYF. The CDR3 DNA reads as TGCAGTGCCGGGACAGGGTTCTACGAGCAGTACTTC.

CDR3 DNA sequence: TGTGCCAGCAGAGAAACAGCTTCCTACGAGCAGTACTTC. This gives the protein CASRETASYEQYF. The chain joins TRBV6-1 to TRBJ2-7; D is unclear. Trimming took 6 bases from V and 1 from J, leaving 10 bases between them. The CDR3 is 13 amino acids. CDR1 and CDR2 (germline): MNHNS, SASEGT.

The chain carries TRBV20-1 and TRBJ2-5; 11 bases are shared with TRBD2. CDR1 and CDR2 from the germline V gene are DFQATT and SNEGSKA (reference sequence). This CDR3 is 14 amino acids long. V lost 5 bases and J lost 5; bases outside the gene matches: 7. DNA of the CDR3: TGCAGTGCTCCCCCTAGCGGGGGGATGGAGACCCAGTACTTC. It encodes CSAPPSGGMETQYF.

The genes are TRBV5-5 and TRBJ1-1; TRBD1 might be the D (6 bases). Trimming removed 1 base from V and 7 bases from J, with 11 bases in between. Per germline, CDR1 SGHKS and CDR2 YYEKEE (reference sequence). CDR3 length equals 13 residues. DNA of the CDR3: TGTGCCAGCAGCTTGAAGGGGGTCGGTGAAGCTTTCTTT. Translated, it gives CASSLKGVGEAFF. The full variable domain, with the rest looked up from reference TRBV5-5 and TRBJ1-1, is DAGVTQSPTHLIKTRGQQVTLRCSPISGHKSVSWYQQVLGQGPQFIFQYYEKEERGRGNFPDRFSARQFPNYSSELNVNALLLGDSALYLCASSLKGVGEAFFGQGTRLTVV.